One sample yielded the 8 T cell receptor beta chains listed below, sequenced in a study of blood T cell repertoires in COVID-19. Sequencing used immunoSEQ multiplex PCR; TCRdb keeps in-frame clones, though not all of them. There are roughly 100,000 clones in the sample; approximately 85% occur only once, and 9.5% to 10% lies in the top ten. Sequenced input: peripheral blood. The receptors were sampled from a man aged 40-50 years with active or convalescent COVID-19.

CDR3 bases: TGTGCCAGCACCGACATTGGCGGGGAGCTGTTTTTT. This sequence encodes CASTDIGGELFF. The J gene is TRBJ2-2, the V gene TRBV27, with D uncertain. Per the germline V gene, CDR1 is MNHEY and CDR2 is SMNVEV (reference sequence). The CDR3 has 12 amino acids. Trimming left V 7 bases short and J 7 bases short, with 10 bases between.

The chain recombines TRBV6-1 with TRBJ2-4; D is uncertain. The CDR3 loop spans 16 amino acids. Germline V gene lookup returns CDR1 MNHNS and CDR2 SASEGT. V shed 1 base and J shed 0 bases, with 10 bases lying between them. CDR3 sequence: CASSEGVWLAKNIQYF. The CDR3 nucleotides read TGTGCCAGCAGTGAAGGTGTGTGGCTAGCCAAAAACATTCAGTACTTC.

This clone was seen a single time. The V call is TRBV6-4, the J call TRBJ1-2; D is ambiguous. Trimming took off 5 bases at V and 4 bases at J, with 8 bases between the two ends. The CDR3 contains 12 residues. Germline lookup yields CDR1 MRHNA and CDR2 SNTAGT. CDR3 bases: TGTGCCAGCAGTTCCGGGATCTATGGCTACACCTTC. Translated, it gives CASSSGIYGYTF.

V gene TRBV6-6 combines with J gene TRBJ1-1, with D hard to call. V dropped 2 bases and J dropped 12 bases, with 16 bases sitting between them. CDR1 is MNHNY, CDR2 SVGAGI, per germline (reference sequence). CDR3 length: 13 amino acids. In nucleotides, the CDR3 is TGTGCCAGCAGTTACCGTCAACTCCTTCAAACTTTCTTT. It specifies CASSYRQLLQTFF.

This chain links TRBV3-1 (or the pseudogene TRBV3-2) with TRBJ1-1; 8 bases fit TRBD1. The CDR3 is 15 residues long. Germline V gives CDR1 LGHDT, CDR2 YNNKEL (reference sequence). V shed 4 bases, J shed 1 base, and the junction held 5 bases outside the gene matches. This CDR3 reads CASSPGGTGNTEAFF. Written as DNA, the CDR3 is TGTGCCAGCAGCCCAGGGGGGACAGGGAACACTGAAGCTTTCTTT.

The V and J genes are TRBV3-1 (or the pseudogene TRBV3-2) and TRBJ1-4, with D tentatively TRBD1 (6 bases). Germline loops: CDR1 LGHDT, CDR2 YNNKEL (reference sequence). V lost 2 bases and J 7 bases, leaving 14 bases between the germline ends. The CDR3 consists of 15 residues. CDR3 nucleotide sequence: TGTGCCAGCAGCCAAACGCAGGGGAAGATTGAAAAACTGTTTTTT. The encoded protein is CASSQTQGKIEKLFF.

The chain carries TRBV5-1 and TRBJ1-4; tentative D call: TRBD1 (6 bases). This CDR3 spans 13 amino acids. Trimming cost V 4 bases and J 7 bases, with 11 bases left between them. CDR1 is SGHRS, CDR2 YFSETQ, per germline. DNA for the CDR3: TGCGCCAGCAGCCCCACAGGGCCTGAAAAACTGTTTTTT. Translation: CASSPTGPEKLFF.

The chain couples TRBV6-5 to TRBJ1-2; D is ambiguous. Germline V gives CDR1 MNHEY, CDR2 SVGAGI. This CDR3 comprises 13 residues. V gave up 10 bases and J gave up 4 bases, with 16 bases separating them. CDR3 bases: TGTGCCACCCCCCCGAATTCGGGCTATGGCTACACCTTC. It encodes CATPPNSGYGYTF.